This TCR beta chain was found in a study of T cell changes during pregnancy in multiple sclerosis. Germline V gives CDR1 MNHNS, CDR2 SASEGT. The CDR3 extends over 15 amino acids. J lost 6 bases, V lost 4 bases, and 11 bases had no gene match. Some clones are missing from TCRdb's copy, which holds only in-frame ones; the method was immunoSEQ multiplex PCR. The sample shows 58,000 or so clones, about 88% of them seen only once. There are a few counts of this clone. The sequence came from a female donor with multiple sclerosis, enrolled in a pregnancy study. The chain couples TRBV6-1 to TRBJ2-7, with 8 nucleotides matching TRBD1. The input for sequencing was peripheral blood, taken after pregnancy. CDR3 in amino acids: CASSVVAGGYSEQYF. CDR3 DNA sequence: TGTGCCAGCAGTGTTGTGGCAGGGGGCTATTCCGAGCAGTACTTC.